This TCR beta chain was found in a study of blood T cell repertoires in COVID-19. Overall study: T cells, B-cell-depleted T cells, or PBMCs provided the cDNA or gDNA that served as material.

Cohort 3 donors were reported recovered after two negative PCRs, clearance, or symptom resolution. TCRdb keeps only in-frame clones here, not all; method: immunoSEQ multiplex PCR. Of roughly 300,000 clones listed, over 75% are singletons. Germline V gene lookup returns CDR1 LGHNA and CDR2 YNFKEQ. The CDR3 is 18 amino acids. V lost 0 bases to trimming and J lost 0 bases; unmatched junction nucleotides: 5. Input material: PBMCs or T cells enriched from blood (not recorded which). This TCR was recovered from a woman aged 18-29 years who had recovered from COVID-19. This chain joins TRBV4-2 and TRBJ2-5; 12 nucleotides match TRBD2. This CDR3 is CASSQEGGTSGYQETQYF. The CDR3 DNA follows: TGTGCCAGCAGCCAAGAGGGCGGGACTAGCGGGTACCAAGAGACCCAGTACTTC.